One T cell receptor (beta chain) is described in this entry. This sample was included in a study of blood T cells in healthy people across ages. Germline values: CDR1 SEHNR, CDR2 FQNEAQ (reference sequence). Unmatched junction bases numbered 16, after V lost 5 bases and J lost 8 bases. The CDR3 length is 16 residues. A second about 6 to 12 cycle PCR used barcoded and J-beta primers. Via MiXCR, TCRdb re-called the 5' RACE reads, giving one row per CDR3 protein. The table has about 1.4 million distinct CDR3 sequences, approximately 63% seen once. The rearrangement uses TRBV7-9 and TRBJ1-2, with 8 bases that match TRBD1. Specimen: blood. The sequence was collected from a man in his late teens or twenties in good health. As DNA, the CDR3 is TGTGCCAGCAGCCCGCAAGGACAGGGAAGAGCGGGCGGCTACACCTTC. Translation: CASSPQGQGRAGGYTF.